Listed below are T cell receptor beta chains from one sample, sequenced in a study of CD8+ T cells in alopecia areata. The method was immunoSEQ multiplex PCR; TCRdb's version includes in-frame clones alone and lacks a portion of them. The sample holds fewer than 200,000 clones; approximately 56% are singletons and the top ten take 14% to 15%. The sequencing used CD4+ T cells sorted from blood, collected at week 0. The source is a human donor with alopecia areata. Both conserved end residues are part of each CDR3. A D gene is named only where the DNA matches it firmly. Clone size is shown for a subset of rows, as once, few, many or a class of expanded clone.

14 | TRBJ1-5 | TRBV19 | NA | NA | TGTGCCAGTACACCTCCACAGCTCAATCAGCCCCAGCATTTT | CASTPPQLNQPQHF
13 | TRBJ2-3 | TRBV29-1 | NA | NA | TGCAGCGTTGCCCTCTTGACGGGGGATACGCAGTATTTT | CSVALLTGDTQYF
15 | TRBJ1-2 | TRBV7-2 | NA | NA | TGTGCCAGCAGCTCTGCTCGCGGGAACAACTATGGCTACACCTTC | CASSSARGNNYGYTF
14 | TRBJ1-1 | TRBV7-2 | NA | NA | TGTGCCAGCAGCATAGGCGGGGGGCGAACTGAAGCTTTCTTT | CASSIGGGRTEAFF
11 | TRBJ2-2 | TRBV29-1 | few | NA | TGCAGCGGAAAACATTCCGGGGAGCTGTTTTTT | CSGKHSGELFF
13 | TRBJ1-2 | TRBV19 | few | TRBD1 | TGTGCCAGTTCTTCGACAGGGGGAGATGGCTACACCTTC | CASSSTGGDGYTF
17 | TRBJ1-2 | TRBV5-1 | NA | TRBD1 | TGCGCCAGCAGCTCCGGACAGGGTGGAAGAGCTAACTATGGCTACACCTTC | CASSSGQGGRANYGYTF
16 | TRBJ2-7 | TRBV6-5 | NA | NA | TGTGCCAGCAGTTCCCCCGGAGCCAGCGACGTCTACGAGCAGTACTTC | CASSSPGASDVYEQYF
12 | TRBJ1-5 | TRBV29-1 | NA | TRBD1 | TGCAGCGTTGGACAGGGCGATCAGCCCCAGCATTTT | CSVGQGDQPQHF
13 | TRBJ1-2 | TRBV6-5 | NA | TRBD1 | TGTGCCAGCACGGACAGGGCGTTTTATGGCTACACCTTC | CASTDRAFYGYTF
15 | TRBJ1-5 | TRBV2 | NA | TRBD1 | TGTGCCAGCAGTGGGGACAGGGCCGCCAATCAGCCCCAGCATTTT | CASSGDRAANQPQHF
15 | TRBJ2-7 | TRBV29-1 | NA | TRBD1 | TGCAGCGTTGAAGTCCTTGGGACAGGTTTAGGAGAGCAGTACTTC | CSVEVLGTGLGEQYF
12 | TRBJ1-1 | TRBV30 | NA | NA | TGTGCCTGGAGTTTAATGAACACTGAAGCTTTCTTT | CAWSLMNTEAFF
14 | TRBJ2-1 | TRBV5-1 | NA | NA | TGCGCCAGCAGCTTGGATAGGCTGGGCAATGAGCAGTTCTTC | CASSLDRLGNEQFF
15 | TRBJ2-1 | TRBV5-4 | NA | TRBD2 | TGTGCCAGCAGCTTTCCGGGGGGTTCCTACAATGAGCAGTTCTTC | CASSFPGGSYNEQFF
13 | TRBJ2-7 | TRBV30 | NA | NA | TGTGCCTGCCAACGGGCAGGGTGGTACGAGCAGTACTTC | CACQRAGWYEQYF
15 | TRBJ1-2 | TRBV7-2 | NA | TRBD1 | TGTGCCAGCAGCCCGAACAGGGGAGTGGCGAATGGCTACACCTTC | CASSPNRGVANGYTF
14 | TRBJ2-3 | TRBV5-1 | NA | NA | TGCGCCAGCAGCTTTCAGGCAAGCACAGATACGCAGTATTTT | CASSFQASTDTQYF
16 | TRBJ2-3 | TRBV7-2 | NA | TRBD1 | TGTGCCAGCAGCTTAGAAGGGGGCCTGAGCACAGATACGCAGTATTTT | CASSLEGGLSTDTQYF
15 | TRBJ2-5 | TRBV5-1 | NA | TRBD1 | TGCGCCAGCAGCCCAACTACAGGGGTGGGGGAGACCCAGTACTTC | CASSPTTGVGETQYF
13 | TRBJ1-2 | TRBV30 | NA | NA | TGTGCCTGGAGTGGTCGGGCCGTCTATGGCTACACCTTC | CAWSGRAVYGYTF
16 | TRBJ2-1 | TRBV7-9 | NA | NA | TGTGCCAGCAGCTCGCAGGGCCCTGTTAACTACAATGAGCAGTTCTTC | CASSSQGPVNYNEQFF